The 20 T cell receptor beta chains below were found in one sample sequenced in a study of CD8+ T cells in alopecia areata. Reverse transcribed after extraction, RNA yielded cDNA as the sequencing template. The protocol was immunoSEQ multiplex PCR, while the TCRdb copy is restricted to in-frame clones and leaves out a portion. The sample records some 240,000 clones, approximately 57% being singletons. Treatment reported: oral pan-JAK inhibitor, 5-10 mg twice daily. The material sequenced was CD4+ T cells sorted from blood, taken at week 4, from a patient treated with tofacitinib. The receptors originated from a human donor with alopecia areata.

This clone was observed once. The rearrangement uses TRBV15 and TRBJ2-5; D is perhaps TRBD1 or TRBD2 (5 bases each). The germline CDR1 and CDR2 sequences are LNHNV and YYDKDF (reference sequence). Trimming removed 0 bases at V and 9 bases at J, with 8 bases between. The CDR3 is made up of 12 amino acids. This CDR3 is CATSRDGGPQYF. CDR3 nucleotide sequence: TGTGCCACCAGCAGAGATGGGGGACCCCAGTACTTC.

The V and J genes are TRBV14 and TRBJ1-2; possible D gene TRBD1, 6 bases. The V gene's germline CDR1 is SGHDN and CDR2 FVKESK. The CDR3 is 14 amino acids. V was shortened by 2 bases and J by 7 bases, with 14 bases between the two germline ends. Here the CDR3 reads CASSQRNTRGGYTF. The CDR3 nucleotides are TGTGCCAGCAGCCAACGGAACACCAGGGGTGGCTACACCTTC. The full variable domain, in which reference TRBV14 and TRBJ1-2 provide the parts outside the CDR3, is EAGVTQFPSHSVIEKGQTVTLRCDPISGHDNLYWYRRVMGKEIKFLLHFVKESKQDESGMPNNRFLAERTGGTYSTLKVQPAELEDSGVYFCASSQRNTRGGYTFGSGTRLTVV.

The chain combines TRBV7-2 with TRBJ1-1; D not resolved. The germline gives CDR1 SGHTA, CDR2 FQGNSA. CDR3 length equals 16 residues. Trimming left V 5 bases short and J 5 bases short, with 21 bases between. CDR3 sequence (DNA): TGTGCCAGCAGCCCCTACAATCCCGAAATCAGGACTGAAGCTTTCTTT. The encoded protein is CASSPYNPEIRTEAFF.

The chain recombines TRBV7-2 with TRBJ2-1; D call uncertain. Trimming removed 2 bases at V and 10 bases at J, with 9 bases between. Germline-derived CDR1 and CDR2 are SGHTA and FQGNSA. There are 12 residues in the CDR3. The chain's CDR3 is CASSLLLPEQFF. The CDR3 DNA sequence: TGTGCCAGCAGCTTACTTTTACCGGAGCAGTTCTTC. The full variable domain, its missing parts supplied by reference TRBV7-2 and TRBJ2-1, is GAGVSQSPSNKVTEKGKDVELRCDPISGHTALYWYRQSLGQGLEFLIYFQGNSAPDKSGLPSDRFSAERTGGSVSTLTIQRTQQEDSAVYLCASSLLLPEQFFGPGTRLTVL.

This clone was found a few times. The chain uses TRBV4-1 and TRBJ2-7; TRBD2 might be the D (6 bases). The germline V gene encodes CDR1 MGHRA and CDR2 YSYEKL. The CDR3 loop spans 14 amino acids. Between the trimmed V and J ends, which lost 4 bases and 0 bases, there was a span of 10 bases. The chain's CDR3 is CASSRGGDSYEQYF. The DNA of the CDR3 is TGCGCCAGCAGCCGAGGAGGGGACTCCTACGAGCAGTACTTC.

The V and J genes are TRBV9 and TRBJ1-2, with D uncertain. V lost 0 bases and J lost 3, with 12 bases in between. The CDR3 is 15 amino acids. Germline assignment: CDR1 SGDLS and CDR2 YYNGEE. Written as DNA, the CDR3 is TGTGCCAGCAGCGTAGCTGAGAGTTTGGACTATGGCTACACCTTC. It translates to CASSVAESLDYGYTF.

J is TRBJ1-1 and V is TRBV29-1; D gene ambiguous. V dropped 6 bases and J dropped 1 base, with 15 bases sitting between them. The CDR3 has 14 amino acids. Germline-derived CDR1 and CDR2 are SQVTM and ANQGSEA. CDR3: CSVALRLKNTEAFF. The CDR3 DNA follows: TGCAGCGTCGCCCTGAGACTCAAGAACACTGAAGCTTTCTTT.

This rearrangement joins TRBV15 to TRBJ2-7; 11 bases fit TRBD2. The CDR3 totals 17 residues. With 0 bases clipped from V and 5 bases from J, the junction kept 9 bases outside the gene matches. Germline V gene data show CDR1 as LNHNV and CDR2 as YYDKDF (reference sequence). The CDR3 DNA follows: TGTGCCACCAGCAGAGATATAGGGACTAGCGGCTTACACGAGCAGTACTTC. Translation gives CATSRDIGTSGLHEQYF.

The V call is TRBV30, the J call TRBJ1-1; D is ambiguous. The CDR3 spans 14 residues. The V end lost 4 bases, the J end lost 0 bases, and 12 bases lay between the germline ends. Germline-derived CDR1 and CDR2 are GTSNPN and SVGIG (reference sequence). CDR3 in DNA: TGTGCCTGGAACCCCATGGATTTGAACACTGAAGCTTTCTTT. This translates into CAWNPMDLNTEAFF.

The chain couples TRBV30 to TRBJ2-7; 11 nucleotides line up with TRBD2. From germline, CDR1 is GTSNPN and CDR2 SVGIG (reference sequence). The CDR3 has 16 residues. The V gene end was trimmed by 4 bases and the J gene end by 3 bases; junction bases not matched to a gene: 11. As DNA, the CDR3 is TGTGCCTGGACCCAGGGTAGCGGGGGGGCGAACTACGAGCAGTACTTC. Its protein is CAWTQGSGGANYEQYF.

The genes are TRBV20-1 and TRBJ2-5; D call uncertain. The CDR3 extends over 11 amino acids. Trimming left V 6 bases short and J 7 bases short, with 12 bases between. The V gene's germline CDR1 is DFQATT and CDR2 SNEGSKA (reference sequence). In DNA form, the CDR3 reads TGCAGTGCCGTACTCTTGGGGACCCAGTACTTC. Translated: CSAVLLGTQYF.

This chain joins TRBV29-1 and TRBJ2-5; the D is unclear. Germline CDR1 and CDR2: SQVTM and ANQGSEA. Trimming took 1 base from V and 7 from J, leaving 10 bases between them. The CDR3 covers 12 residues. The CDR3 nucleotides are TGCAGCGTTGAAGCAGATCGCGTGACCCAGTACTTC. Amino acids: CSVEADRVTQYF.

The chain recombines TRBV28 with TRBJ2-3; the match to TRBD2 covers 8 bases. The V gene end was trimmed by 1 base and the J gene end by 2 bases; junction bases not matched to a gene: 2. CDR1 is MDHEN and CDR2 is SYDVKM in the germline V gene. The CDR3 consists of 15 residues. CDR3 region: CASSLSGGFTDTQYF. The CDR3 coding sequence is TGTGCCAGCAGTTTATCGGGGGGGTTCACAGATACGCAGTATTTT.

This clone has just one count. The chain is built from TRBV4-2 and TRBJ2-3, with 13 bases aligning to TRBD2. Per germline, CDR1 LGHNA and CDR2 YNFKEQ. With 4 bases clipped from V and 3 bases from J, the junction kept 4 bases outside the gene matches. The CDR3 runs 16 residues. The CDR3 DNA reads as TGTGCCAGCAGCCTCCAGACTAGCGGGGGGACAGATACGCAGTATTTT. This sequence encodes CASSLQTSGGTDTQYF.

The V and J genes are TRBV25-1 and TRBJ1-2; 7 bases are shared with TRBD1. The CDR3 loop spans 12 amino acids. Unmatched junction bases numbered 5, after V lost 6 bases and J lost 7 bases. Germline values: CDR1 MGHDK, CDR2 SYGVNS. CDR3 coding DNA: TGTGCCAGCAGGATGACAGGGCTTGGCTACACCTTC. It is translated as CASRMTGLGYTF.

The table lists this clone with a few counts. The rearrangement links TRBV6-1 to TRBJ2-3; no firm D call. Germline V gene data show CDR1 as MNHNS and CDR2 as SASEGT. The germline V and J ends were trimmed by 1 base and 7 bases, with 15 bases remaining between them. The length of the CDR3 is 15 residues. CDR3 sequence reads: CASSEVWGIRNTQYF. DNA for the CDR3: TGTGCCAGCAGTGAAGTCTGGGGTATTCGGAATACGCAGTATTTT.

The chain employs TRBV5-6 and TRBJ2-7, with TRBD1 identical over 8 bases. The trim removed 4 bases at V and 3 bases at J, leaving 12 bases unmatched. The germline V gene encodes CDR1 SGHDT and CDR2 YYEEEE. This CDR3 contains 16 residues. This chain's CDR3 is CASSPRTGKGVYEQYF. The CDR3 nucleotides read TGTGCCAGCAGCCCTCGGACAGGGAAAGGGGTCTACGAGCAGTACTTC.

V and J are TRBV2 and TRBJ1-6; TRBD1 aligns across 7 bases. The CDR3 is 14 amino acids. Germline CDR1 is SNHLY and CDR2 is FYNNEI. The V gene end was trimmed by 6 bases and the J gene end by 7 bases; junction bases not matched to a gene: 6. The CDR3 loop reads CASSQQGTNSPLHF. CDR3 DNA sequence: TGTGCCAGCAGCCAACAGGGGACCAATTCACCCCTCCACTTT.

This clone occurred a few times. The chain links TRBV10-3 to TRBJ1-6; 7 bases fit TRBD1. There are 14 residues in the CDR3. Germline values: CDR1 ENHRY, CDR2 SYGVKD. J was trimmed by 9 bases and V by 2 bases; bases with no gene match: 4. The CDR3 loop is CAISEGDRVSPLHF. CDR3 bases: TGTGCCATCAGTGAGGGTGACAGGGTTTCACCCCTCCACTTT.

This clone was counted a few times. CDR3 in DNA: TGTGCCAGCAGTTCCCAGCGGGGGGAGACAGATACGCAGTATTTT. This gives the protein CASSSQRGETDTQYF. The V and J genes are TRBV7-9 and TRBJ2-3; the match to TRBD2 covers 9 bases. CDR1 SEHNR and CDR2 FQNEAQ come from the germline V gene (reference sequence). This CDR3 region has 15 residues. V was pared by 6 bases and J by 3 bases, with 7 bases of the junction left unmatched.